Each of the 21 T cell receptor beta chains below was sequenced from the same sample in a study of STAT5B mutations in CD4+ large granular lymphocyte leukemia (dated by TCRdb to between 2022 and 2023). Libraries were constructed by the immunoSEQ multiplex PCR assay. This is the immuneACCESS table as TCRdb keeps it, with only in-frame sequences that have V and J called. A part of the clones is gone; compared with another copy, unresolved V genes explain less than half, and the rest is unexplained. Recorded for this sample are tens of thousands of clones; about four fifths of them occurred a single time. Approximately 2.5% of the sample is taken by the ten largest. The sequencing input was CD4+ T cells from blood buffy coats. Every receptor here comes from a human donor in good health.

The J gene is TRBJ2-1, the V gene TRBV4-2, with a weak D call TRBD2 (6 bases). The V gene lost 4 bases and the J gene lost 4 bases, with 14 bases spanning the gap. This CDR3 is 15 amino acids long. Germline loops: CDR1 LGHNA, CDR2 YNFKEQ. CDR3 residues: CASSRLADDYNEQFF. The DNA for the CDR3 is TGTGCCAGCAGCCGATTAGCGGACGATTACAATGAGCAGTTCTTC.

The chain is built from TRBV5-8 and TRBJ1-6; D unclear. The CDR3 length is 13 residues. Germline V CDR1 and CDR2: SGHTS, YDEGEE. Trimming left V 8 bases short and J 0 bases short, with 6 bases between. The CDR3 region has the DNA TGTGCCAGTCGGGGCTCCTATAATTCACCCCTCCACTTT. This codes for CASRGSYNSPLHF.

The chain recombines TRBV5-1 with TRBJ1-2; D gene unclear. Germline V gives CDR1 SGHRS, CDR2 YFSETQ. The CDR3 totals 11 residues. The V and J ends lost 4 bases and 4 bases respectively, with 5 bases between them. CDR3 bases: TGCGCCAGCAGCGAGGGCTATGGCTACACCTTC. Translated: CASSEGYGYTF. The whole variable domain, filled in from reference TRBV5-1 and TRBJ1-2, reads KAGVTQTPRYLIKTRGQQVTLSCSPISGHRSVSWYQQTPGQGLQFLFEYFSETQRNKGNFPGRFSGRQFSNSRSEMNVSTLELGDSALYLCASSEGYGYTFGSGTRLTVV.

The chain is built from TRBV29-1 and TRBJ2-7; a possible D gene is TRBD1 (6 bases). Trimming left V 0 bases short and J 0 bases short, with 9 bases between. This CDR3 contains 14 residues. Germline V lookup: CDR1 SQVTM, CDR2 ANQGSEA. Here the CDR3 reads CSVEDGTLSYEQYF. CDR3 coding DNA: TGCAGCGTTGAAGATGGGACACTCTCCTACGAGCAGTACTTC.

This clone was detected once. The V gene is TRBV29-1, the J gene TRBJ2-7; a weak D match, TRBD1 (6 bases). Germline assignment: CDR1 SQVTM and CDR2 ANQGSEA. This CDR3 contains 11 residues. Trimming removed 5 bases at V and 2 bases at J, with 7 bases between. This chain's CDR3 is CSVRTAYEQYF. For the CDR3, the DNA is TGCAGCGTTAGGACAGCCTACGAGCAGTACTTC.

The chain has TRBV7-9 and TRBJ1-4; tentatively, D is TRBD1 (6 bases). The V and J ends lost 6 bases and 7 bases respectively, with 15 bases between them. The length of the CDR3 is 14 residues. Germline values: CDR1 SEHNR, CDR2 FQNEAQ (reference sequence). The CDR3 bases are TGTGCCAGCAGTCGGGACATCTCCCCTGAAAAACTGTTTTTT. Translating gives CASSRDISPEKLFF.

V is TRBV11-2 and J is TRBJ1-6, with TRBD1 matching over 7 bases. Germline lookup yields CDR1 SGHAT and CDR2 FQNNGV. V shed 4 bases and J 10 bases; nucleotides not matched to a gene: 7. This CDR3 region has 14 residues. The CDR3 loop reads CASSSGQETSPLHF. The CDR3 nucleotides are TGTGCCAGCAGCTCCGGACAGGAGACCTCACCCCTCCACTTT. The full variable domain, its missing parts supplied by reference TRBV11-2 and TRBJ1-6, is EAGVAQSPRYKIIEKRQSVAFWCNPISGHATLYWYQQILGQGPKLLIQFQNNGVVDDSQLPKDRFSAERLKGVDSTLKIQPAKLEDSAVYLCASSSGQETSPLHFGNGTRLTVT.

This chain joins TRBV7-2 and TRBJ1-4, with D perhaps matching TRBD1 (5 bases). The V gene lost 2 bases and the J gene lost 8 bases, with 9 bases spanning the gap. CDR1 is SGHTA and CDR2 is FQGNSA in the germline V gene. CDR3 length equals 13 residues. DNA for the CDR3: TGTGCCAGCAGCTTAAACGAGGGGGAAAAACTGTTTTTT. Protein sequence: CASSLNEGEKLFF.

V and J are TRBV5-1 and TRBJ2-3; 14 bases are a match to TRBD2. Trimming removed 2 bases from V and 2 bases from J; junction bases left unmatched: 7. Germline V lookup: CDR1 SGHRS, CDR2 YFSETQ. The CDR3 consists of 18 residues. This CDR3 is CASSLGLAGGTTTDTQYF. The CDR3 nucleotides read TGCGCCAGCAGCTTAGGACTAGCGGGGGGAACCACCACAGATACGCAGTATTTT.

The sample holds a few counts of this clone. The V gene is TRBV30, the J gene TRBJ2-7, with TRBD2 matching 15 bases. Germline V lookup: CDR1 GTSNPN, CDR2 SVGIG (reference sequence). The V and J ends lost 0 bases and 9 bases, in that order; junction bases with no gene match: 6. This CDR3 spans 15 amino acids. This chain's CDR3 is CAWSVGLAGGSGQYF. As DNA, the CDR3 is TGTGCCTGGAGTGTAGGACTAGCGGGAGGGTCTGGGCAGTACTTC.

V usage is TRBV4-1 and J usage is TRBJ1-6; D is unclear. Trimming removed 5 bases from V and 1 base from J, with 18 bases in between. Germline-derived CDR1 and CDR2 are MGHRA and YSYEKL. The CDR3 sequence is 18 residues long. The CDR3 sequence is CASSYQVGTVSYNSPLHF. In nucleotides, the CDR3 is TGCGCCAGCAGCTACCAAGTGGGCACAGTATCCTATAATTCACCCCTCCACTTT.

The CDR3 here is CASSLVPYTEAFF. The CDR3 DNA follows: TGTGCCAGCAGCTTAGTTCCGTACACTGAAGCTTTCTTT. V and J are TRBV7-9 and TRBJ1-1; D gene unclear. V gave up 1 base and J gave up 3 bases, with 6 bases separating them. Germline V gives CDR1 SEHNR, CDR2 FQNEAQ (reference sequence). The CDR3 has 13 residues.

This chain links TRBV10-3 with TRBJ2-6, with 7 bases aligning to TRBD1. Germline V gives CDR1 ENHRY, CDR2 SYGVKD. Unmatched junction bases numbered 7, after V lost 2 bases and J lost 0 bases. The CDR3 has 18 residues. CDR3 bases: TGTGCCATCAGTGAGCGACAGGGCATAAGCTCTGGGGCCAACGTCCTGACTTTC. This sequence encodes CAISERQGISSGANVLTF.

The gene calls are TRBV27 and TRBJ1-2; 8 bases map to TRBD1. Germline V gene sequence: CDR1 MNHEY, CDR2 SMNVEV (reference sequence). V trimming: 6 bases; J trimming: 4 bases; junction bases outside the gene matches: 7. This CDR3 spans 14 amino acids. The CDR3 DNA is TGTGCCAGCAGCCGGGACAGGAGAGGCTATGGCTACACCTTC. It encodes CASSRDRRGYGYTF.

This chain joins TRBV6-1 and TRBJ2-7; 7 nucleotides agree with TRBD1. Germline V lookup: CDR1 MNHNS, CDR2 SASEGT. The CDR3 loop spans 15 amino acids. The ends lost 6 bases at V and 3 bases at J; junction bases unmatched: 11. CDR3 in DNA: TGTGCCAGCAGCCGAAGACGGGACAGCCTCTACGAGCAGTACTTC. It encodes CASSRRRDSLYEQYF.

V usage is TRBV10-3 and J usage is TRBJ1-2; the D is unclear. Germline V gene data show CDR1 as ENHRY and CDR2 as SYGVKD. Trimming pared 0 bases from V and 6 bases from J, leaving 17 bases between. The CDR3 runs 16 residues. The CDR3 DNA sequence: TGTGCCATCAGTGAGTCGACTCGAAGGGTTGGGGATGGCTACACCTTC. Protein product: CAISESTRRVGDGYTF.

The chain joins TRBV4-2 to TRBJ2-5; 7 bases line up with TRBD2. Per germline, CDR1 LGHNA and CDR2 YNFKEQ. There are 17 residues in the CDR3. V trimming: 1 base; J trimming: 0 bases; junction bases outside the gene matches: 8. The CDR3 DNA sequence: TGTGCCAGCAGCCAAGCGCCAAGGACTAGAGACCAAGAGACCCAGTACTTC. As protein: CASSQAPRTRDQETQYF.

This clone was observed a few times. The CDR3 sequence is CASSPRRGTEAFF. As DNA, the CDR3 is TGTGCCAGCAGTCCCAGGCGGGGGACTGAAGCTTTCTTT. The V gene is TRBV11-2, the J gene TRBJ1-1, with D possibly being TRBD1 (5 bases). Germline V CDR1 and CDR2: SGHAT, FQNNGV. V dropped 6 bases and J dropped 5 bases, with 13 bases sitting between them. The CDR3 sequence is 13 residues long.

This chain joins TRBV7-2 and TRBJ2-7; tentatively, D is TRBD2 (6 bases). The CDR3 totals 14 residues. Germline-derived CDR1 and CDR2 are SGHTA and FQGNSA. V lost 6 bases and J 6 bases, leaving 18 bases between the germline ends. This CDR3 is CASRPRTGEGEQYF. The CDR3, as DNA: TGTGCCAGCAGACCCCGAACGGGGGAAGGCGAGCAGTACTTC.

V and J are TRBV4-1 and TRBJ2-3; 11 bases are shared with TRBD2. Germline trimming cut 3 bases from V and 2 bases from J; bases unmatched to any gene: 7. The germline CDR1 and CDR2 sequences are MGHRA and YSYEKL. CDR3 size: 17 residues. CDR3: CASSHSPSGGLTDTQYF. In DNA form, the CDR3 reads TGCGCCAGCAGCCATAGCCCTAGCGGGGGGCTCACAGATACGCAGTATTTT.

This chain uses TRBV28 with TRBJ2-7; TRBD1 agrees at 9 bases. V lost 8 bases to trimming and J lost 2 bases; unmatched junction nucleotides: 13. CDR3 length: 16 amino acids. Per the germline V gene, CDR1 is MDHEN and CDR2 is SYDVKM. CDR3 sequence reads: CASLGQGLRSTYEQYF. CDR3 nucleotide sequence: TGTGCCAGCTTGGGACAGGGCTTGAGATCCACCTACGAGCAGTACTTC.